This is a list of T cell receptor beta chains from one sample in a study of OX40 agonist ivuxolimab in advanced cancers. The table came from immunoSEQ multiplex PCR; TCRdb's copy has only in-frame clones and leaves some out. In the table there are tens of thousands of clones, more than 80% of which are singletons. Source: CD4+ or CD8+ T cells sorted from blood, taken in a trial of the OX40 agonist ivuxolimab. The origin of the receptors is an adult with an advanced solid tumor such as melanoma, head and neck, liver or kidney cancer. Each CDR3 is given with its conserved first and last residue. A D gene is named only where the DNA matches it firmly. The size field is filled for only some rows; it gives once, few, many or a size class.

CDR3 protein,CDR3 DNA,J gene,D gene,clone size,V gene
CASSQRGGSPYEQYF,TGTGCCAGCAGCCAACGGGGAGGGTCCCCCTACGAGCAGTACTTC,TRBJ2-7,TRBD2,NA,TRBV14
CASSGGQTRRETQYF,TGTGCCAGCAGCGGCGGCCAGACTAGACGGGAGACCCAGTACTTC,TRBJ2-5,NA,NA,TRBV9
CASSPQGGRRGEETQYF,TGTGCCAGCAGCCCCCAAGGGGGGCGAAGGGGAGAAGAGACCCAGTACTTC,TRBJ2-5,NA,NA,TRBV7-9
CASSLDVGTEAFF,TGTGCCAGCAGTCTCGACGTAGGGACTGAAGCTTTCTTT,TRBJ1-1,NA,NA,TRBV7-9
CASSISYEQYF,TGTGCCAGCAGCATTTCCTACGAGCAGTACTTC,TRBJ2-7,NA,once,TRBV5-6
CAWNGQGHHSYEQYF,TGTGCCTGGAATGGCCAGGGTCATCACTCCTACGAGCAGTACTTC,TRBJ2-7,NA,NA,TRBV30
CASSMGRAGYTF,TGTGCCAGTAGTATGGGCAGGGCTGGCTACACCTTC,TRBJ1-2,NA,NA,TRBV19
CASGARTASYEQYF,TGTGCCAGCGGGGCCCGGACCGCCTCCTACGAGCAGTACTTC,TRBJ2-7,NA,NA,TRBV27
CASSQEGGEGQGFYNEQFF,TGCGCCAGCAGCCAAGAGGGAGGGGAGGGACAGGGATTCTACAATGAGCAGTTCTTC,TRBJ2-1,TRBD1,NA,TRBV4-1
CASMRGLGEQFF,TGTGCCAGCATGAGGGGCTTGGGTGAGCAGTTCTTC,TRBJ2-1,NA,NA,TRBV2
CASSSDSIYEQYF,TGTGCCAGCAGCTCAGACTCGATCTACGAGCAGTACTTC,TRBJ2-7,NA,NA,TRBV7-9
CASSHGDSWNQPQHF,TGCGCCAGCAGCCACGGTGACAGCTGGAATCAGCCCCAGCATTTT,TRBJ1-5,NA,NA,TRBV4-1